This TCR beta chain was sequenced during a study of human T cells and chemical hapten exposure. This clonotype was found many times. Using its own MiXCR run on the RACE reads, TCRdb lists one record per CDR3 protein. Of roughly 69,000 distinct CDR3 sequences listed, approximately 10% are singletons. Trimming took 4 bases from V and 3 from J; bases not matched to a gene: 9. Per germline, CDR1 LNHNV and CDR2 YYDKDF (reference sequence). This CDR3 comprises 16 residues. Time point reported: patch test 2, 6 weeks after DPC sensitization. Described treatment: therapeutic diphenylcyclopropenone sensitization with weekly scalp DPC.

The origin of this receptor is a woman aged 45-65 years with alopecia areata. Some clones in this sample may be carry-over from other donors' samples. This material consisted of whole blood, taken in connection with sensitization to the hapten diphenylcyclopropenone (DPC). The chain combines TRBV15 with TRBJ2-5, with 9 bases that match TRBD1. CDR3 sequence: CATSTNIQGAKETQYF. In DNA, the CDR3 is TGTGCCACCAGCACCAACATACAGGGGGCGAAAGAGACCCAGTACTTC. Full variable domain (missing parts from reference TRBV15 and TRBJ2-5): DAMVIQNPRYQVTQFGKPVTLSCSQTLNHNVMYWYQQKSSQAPKLLFHYYDKDFNNEADTPDNFQSRRPNTSFCFLDIRSPGLGDTAMYLCATSTNIQGAKETQYFGPGTRLLVL.